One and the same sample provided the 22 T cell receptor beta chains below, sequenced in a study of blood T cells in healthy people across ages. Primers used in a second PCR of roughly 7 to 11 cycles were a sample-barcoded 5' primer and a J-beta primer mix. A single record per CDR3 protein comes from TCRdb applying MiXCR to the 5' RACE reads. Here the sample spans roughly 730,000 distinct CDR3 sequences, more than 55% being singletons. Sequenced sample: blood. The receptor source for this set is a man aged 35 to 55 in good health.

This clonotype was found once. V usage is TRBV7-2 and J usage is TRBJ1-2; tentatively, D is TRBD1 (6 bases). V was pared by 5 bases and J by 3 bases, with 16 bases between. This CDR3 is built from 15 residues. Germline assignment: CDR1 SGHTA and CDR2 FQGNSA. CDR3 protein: CASSRDQTGYYGYTF. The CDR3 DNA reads TGTGCCAGCAGCCGGGACCAGACAGGCTACTATGGCTACACCTTC.

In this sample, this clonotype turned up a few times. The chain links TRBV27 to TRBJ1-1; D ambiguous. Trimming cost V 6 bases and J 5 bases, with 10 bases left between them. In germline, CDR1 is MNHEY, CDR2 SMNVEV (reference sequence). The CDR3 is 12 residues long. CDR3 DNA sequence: TGTGCCAGCAGGACAACTGGGACTGAAGCTTTCTTT. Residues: CASRTTGTEAFF.

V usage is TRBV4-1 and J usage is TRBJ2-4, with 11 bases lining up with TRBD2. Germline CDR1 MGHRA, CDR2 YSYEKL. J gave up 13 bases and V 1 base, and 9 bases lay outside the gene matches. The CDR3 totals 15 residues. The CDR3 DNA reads TGCGCCAGCAGCCAAGGGGGGACTAGCGGTAGGGGGCAGTACTTC. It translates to CASSQGGTSGRGQYF.

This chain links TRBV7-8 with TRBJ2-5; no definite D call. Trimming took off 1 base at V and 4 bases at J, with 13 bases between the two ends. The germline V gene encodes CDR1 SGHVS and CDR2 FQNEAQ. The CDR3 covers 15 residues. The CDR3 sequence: CASSLGSGMVETQYF. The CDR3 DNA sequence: TGTGCCAGCAGCTTAGGTTCTGGGATGGTAGAGACCCAGTACTTC.

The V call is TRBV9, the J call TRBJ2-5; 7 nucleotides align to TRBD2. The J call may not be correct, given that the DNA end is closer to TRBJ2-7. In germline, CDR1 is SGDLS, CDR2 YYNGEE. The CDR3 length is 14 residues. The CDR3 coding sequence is TGTGCCAGCAGCGTAGCCGCGCTAGCGGACGAGCAGTACTTC. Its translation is CASSVAALADEQYF.

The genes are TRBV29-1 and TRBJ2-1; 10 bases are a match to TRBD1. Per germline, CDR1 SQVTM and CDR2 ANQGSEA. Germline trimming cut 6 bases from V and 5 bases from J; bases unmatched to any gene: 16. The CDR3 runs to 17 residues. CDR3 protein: CSVRRFTGTGAHNEQFF. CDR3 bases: TGCAGCGTCAGAAGGTTCACCGGGACAGGGGCGCACAATGAGCAGTTCTTC.

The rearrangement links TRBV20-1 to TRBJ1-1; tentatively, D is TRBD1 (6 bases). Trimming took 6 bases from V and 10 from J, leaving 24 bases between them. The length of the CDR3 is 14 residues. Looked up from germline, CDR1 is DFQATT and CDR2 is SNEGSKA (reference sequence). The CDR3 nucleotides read TGCAGTGCGAGCCGGGACACACAGCCCCAGGGAGCTTTCTTT. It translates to CSASRDTQPQGAFF.

The CDR3 protein is CASSLRQVSYNEQFF. CDR3 DNA: TGTGCCAGCAGTTTACGACAGGTCTCCTACAATGAGCAGTTCTTC. This chain links TRBV12-3 or TRBV12-4 with TRBJ2-1, with a possible D match to TRBD1 (6 bases). This CDR3 is 15 amino acids long. V shed 2 bases and J shed 0 bases, with 8 bases lying between them.

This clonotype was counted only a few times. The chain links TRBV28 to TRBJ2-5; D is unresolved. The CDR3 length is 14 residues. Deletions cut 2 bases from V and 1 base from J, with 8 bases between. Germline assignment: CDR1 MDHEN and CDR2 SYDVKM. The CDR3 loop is CASSLSVGQETQYF. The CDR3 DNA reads TGTGCCAGCAGTTTAAGTGTCGGCCAAGAGACCCAGTACTTC.

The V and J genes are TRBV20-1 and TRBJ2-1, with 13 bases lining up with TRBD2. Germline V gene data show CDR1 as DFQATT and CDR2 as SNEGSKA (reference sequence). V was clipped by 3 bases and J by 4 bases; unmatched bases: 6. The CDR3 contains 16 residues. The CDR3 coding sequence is TGCAGTGCTAGCACGTCGACTAGCGGGGGGTACAATGAGCAGTTCTTC. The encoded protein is CSASTSTSGGYNEQFF.

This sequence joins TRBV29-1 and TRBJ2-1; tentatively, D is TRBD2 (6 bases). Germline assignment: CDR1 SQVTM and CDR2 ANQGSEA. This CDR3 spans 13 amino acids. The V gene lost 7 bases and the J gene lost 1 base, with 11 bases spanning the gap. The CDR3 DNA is TGCAGCGGAAAGCGGGTTTCCTACAATGAGCAGTTCTTC. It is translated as CSGKRVSYNEQFF.

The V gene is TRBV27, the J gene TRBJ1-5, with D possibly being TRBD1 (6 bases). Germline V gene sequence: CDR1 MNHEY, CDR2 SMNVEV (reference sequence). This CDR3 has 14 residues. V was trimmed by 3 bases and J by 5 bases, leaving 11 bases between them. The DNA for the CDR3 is TGTGCCAGCAGTTTCCGGGGGGCAGATCAGCCCCAGCATTTT. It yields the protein CASSFRGADQPQHF.

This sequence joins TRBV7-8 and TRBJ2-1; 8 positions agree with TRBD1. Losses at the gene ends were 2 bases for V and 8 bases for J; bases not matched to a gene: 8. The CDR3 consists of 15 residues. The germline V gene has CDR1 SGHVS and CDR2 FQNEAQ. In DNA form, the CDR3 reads TGTGCCAGCAGCTTAACAGGGGGTCCTTTCGATGAGCAGTTCTTC. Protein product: CASSLTGGPFDEQFF.

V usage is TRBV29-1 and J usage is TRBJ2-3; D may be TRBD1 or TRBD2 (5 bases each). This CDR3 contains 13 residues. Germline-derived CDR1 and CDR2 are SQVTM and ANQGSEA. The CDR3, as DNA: TGCAGTACAAGGGGCGGGAGCACAGATACGCAGTATTTT. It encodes CSTRGGSTDTQYF.

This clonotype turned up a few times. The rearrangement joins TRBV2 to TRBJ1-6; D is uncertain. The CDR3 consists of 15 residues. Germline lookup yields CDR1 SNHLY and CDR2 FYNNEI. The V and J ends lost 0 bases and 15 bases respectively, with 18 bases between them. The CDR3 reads CASSEALQSGQLLHF. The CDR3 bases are TGTGCCAGCAGTGAAGCGCTTCAGTCAGGTCAACTCCTCCACTTT.

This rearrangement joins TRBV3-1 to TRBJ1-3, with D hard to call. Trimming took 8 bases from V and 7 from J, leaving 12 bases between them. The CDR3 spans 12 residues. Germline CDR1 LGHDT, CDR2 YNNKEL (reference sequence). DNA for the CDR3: TGTGCCAGCTCGTTTTATGCGAACACCATATATTTT. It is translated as CASSFYANTIYF.

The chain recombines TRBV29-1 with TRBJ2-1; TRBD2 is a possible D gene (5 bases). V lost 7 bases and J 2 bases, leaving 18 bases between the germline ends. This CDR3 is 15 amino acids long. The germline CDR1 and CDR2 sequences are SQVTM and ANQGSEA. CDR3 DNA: TGCAGCGCCCTTGATTTCGGGGTTCCCTACAATGAGCAGTTCTTC. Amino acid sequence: CSALDFGVPYNEQFF.

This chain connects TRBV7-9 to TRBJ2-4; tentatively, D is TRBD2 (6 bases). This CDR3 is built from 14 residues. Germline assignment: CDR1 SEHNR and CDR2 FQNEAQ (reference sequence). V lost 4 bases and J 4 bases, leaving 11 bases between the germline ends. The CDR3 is CASSSGVLKNIQYF. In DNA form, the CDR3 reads TGTGCCAGCAGCTCGGGGGTCCTGAAAAACATTCAGTACTTC. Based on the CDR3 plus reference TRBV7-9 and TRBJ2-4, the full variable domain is DTGVSQNPRHKITKRGQNVTFRCDPISEHNRLYWYRQTLGQGPEFLTYFQNEAQLEKSRLLSDRFSAERPKGSFSTLEIQRTEQGDSAMYLCASSSGVLKNIQYFGAGTRLSVL.

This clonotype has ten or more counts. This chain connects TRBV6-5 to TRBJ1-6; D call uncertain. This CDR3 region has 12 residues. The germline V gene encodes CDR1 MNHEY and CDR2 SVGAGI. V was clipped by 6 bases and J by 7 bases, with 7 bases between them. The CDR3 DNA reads TGTGCCAGCAGGAACAGAAATTCACCCCTCCACTTT. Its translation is CASRNRNSPLHF.

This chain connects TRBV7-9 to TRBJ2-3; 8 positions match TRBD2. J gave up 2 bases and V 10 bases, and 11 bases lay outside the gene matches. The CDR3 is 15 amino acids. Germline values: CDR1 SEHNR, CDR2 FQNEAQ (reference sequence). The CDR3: CATLLLAGITDTQYF. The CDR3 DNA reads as TGTGCCACCCTACTTTTAGCGGGGATCACAGATACGCAGTATTTT.

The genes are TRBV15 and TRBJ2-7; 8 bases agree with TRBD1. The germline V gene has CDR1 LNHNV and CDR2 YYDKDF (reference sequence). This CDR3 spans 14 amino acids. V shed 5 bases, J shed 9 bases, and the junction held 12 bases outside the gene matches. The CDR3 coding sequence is TGTGCCACCAGCGACGGAACATACGGGACAGGGCAGTACTTC. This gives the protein CATSDGTYGTGQYF.

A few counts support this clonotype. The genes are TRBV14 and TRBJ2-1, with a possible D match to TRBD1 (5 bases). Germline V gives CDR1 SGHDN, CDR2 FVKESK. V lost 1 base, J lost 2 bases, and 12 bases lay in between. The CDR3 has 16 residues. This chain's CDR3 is CASSQGAGRTYNEQFF. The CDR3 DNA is TGTGCCAGCAGCCAAGGGGCAGGGCGGACCTACAATGAGCAGTTCTTC.